This is a list of T cell receptor beta chains from one sample in a study of blood T cell repertoires in COVID-19. This table comes from immunoSEQ multiplex PCR, and its TCRdb copy is limited to in-frame clones, with some not included. The data contain about 120,000 clones, around 87% of them singletons. Source material: peripheral blood. The source is a man between 65 and 85 years old with active or convalescent COVID-19. Each CDR3 is given with its conserved first and last residue. The order of the fields is V gene, D gene, clone size, J gene, CDR3 protein, CDR3 DNA. The D gene is left open where the match is weak. The size field is filled for only some rows; it gives once, few, many or a size class.

V: TRBV7-3; D: NA; size: NA; J: TRBJ1-1; CDR3: CASSLDRSAEAFF; DNA: TGTGCCAGCAGCCTAGACAGATCGGCTGAAGCTTTCTTT
V: TRBV5-1; D: TRBD2; size: NA; J: TRBJ2-1; CDR3: CASSLEVGLAGELSYNEQFF; DNA: TGCGCCAGCAGCTTGGAAGTAGGACTAGCGGGAGAGCTCTCCTACAATGAGCAGTTCTTC
V: TRBV19; D: NA; size: NA; J: TRBJ1-5; CDR3: CASSPQGGSNQPQHF; DNA: TGTGCCAGTAGCCCTCAGGGTGGAAGCAATCAGCCCCAGCATTTT
V: TRBV27; D: TRBD2; size: NA; J: TRBJ2-1; CDR3: CASSPQGLAGNNEQFF; DNA: TGTGCCAGCAGTCCTCAGGGACTAGCGGGAAACAATGAGCAGTTCTTC
V: TRBV7-9; D: TRBD2; size: NA; J: TRBJ2-3; CDR3: CASSFVETSADTQYF; DNA: TGTGCCAGCAGCTTCGTCGAGACTAGCGCAGATACGCAGTATTTT
V: TRBV11-3; D: TRBD2; size: NA; J: TRBJ2-1; CDR3: CASSFRAGGYNEQFF; DNA: TGTGCCAGCAGCTTTCGAGCGGGAGGGTACAATGAGCAGTTCTTC
V: TRBV29-1; D: TRBD1; size: NA; J: TRBJ1-2; CDR3: CSVSGTVYGYTF; DNA: TGCAGCGTATCCGGGACAGTCTATGGCTACACCTTC
V: TRBV27; D: NA; size: NA; J: TRBJ2-5; CDR3: CASRGLGETQYF; DNA: TGTGCCAGCAGGGGACTGGGAGAGACCCAGTACTTC
V: TRBV15; D: NA; size: NA; J: TRBJ1-3; CDR3: CATSRTGSGNTIYF; DNA: TGTGCCACCAGCAGGACAGGCTCTGGAAACACCATATATTTT
V: TRBV21-1; D: NA; size: few; J: TRBJ2-1; CDR3: CASSSGGSSYNEQFF; DNA: TGTGCCAGCAGCAGTGGCGGGAGCTCCTACAATGAGCAGTTCTTC
V: TRBV18; D: TRBD2; size: NA; J: TRBJ2-1; CDR3: CASSPTSGGNEQFF; DNA: TGTGCCAGCTCACCAACTAGCGGGGGGAATGAGCAGTTCTTC
V: TRBV5-6; D: NA; size: NA; J: TRBJ2-1; CDR3: CASSLFGSSYNEQFF; DNA: TGTGCCAGCAGCTTGTTCGGGAGCTCCTACAATGAGCAGTTCTTC
V: TRBV7-3; D: TRBD2; size: NA; J: TRBJ2-7; CDR3: CASSYLAGGRYEQYF; DNA: TGTGCCAGCAGCTACCTAGCGGGAGGGCGCTACGAGCAGTACTTC
V: TRBV14; D: NA; size: once; J: TRBJ2-1; CDR3: CASSLSYEQFF; DNA: TGTGCCAGCAGCCTTTCCTATGAGCAGTTCTTC
V: TRBV10-3; D: TRBD2; size: NA; J: TRBJ2-3; CDR3: CAISERFSGASTDTQYF; DNA: TGTGCCATCAGTGAGAGGTTTAGCGGGGCTAGCACAGATACGCAGTATTTT
V: TRBV7-7; D: NA; size: NA; J: TRBJ2-1; CDR3: CASSPAEYNEQFF; DNA: TGTGCTAGCTCCCCAGCGGAGTACAATGAGCAGTTCTTC
V: TRBV6-5; D: NA; size: NA; J: TRBJ2-1; CDR3: CASSYEGRDFNEQFF; DNA: TGTGCCAGCAGTTACGAAGGTAGGGACTTCAATGAGCAGTTCTTC
V: TRBV15; D: NA; size: NA; J: TRBJ1-5; CDR3: CATSRDRRNQPQHF; DNA: TGTGCCACCAGCAGAGATCGGAGGAATCAGCCCCAGCATTTT
V: TRBV7-9; D: TRBD1; size: once; J: TRBJ2-1; CDR3: CASSSSDRVLSNEQFF; DNA: TGTGCCAGCAGCTCCTCGGACAGGGTACTATCGAATGAGCAGTTCTTC
V: TRBV28; D: NA; size: NA; J: TRBJ2-2; CDR3: CASTLGGGTGELFF; DNA: TGTGCCAGCACCTTAGGGGGAGGGACCGGGGAGCTGTTTTTT
V: TRBV10-3; D: NA; size: NA; J: TRBJ2-3; CDR3: CAIGTPGSTDTQYF; DNA: TGTGCCATTGGGACTCCCGGATCCACAGATACGCAGTATTTT
V: TRBV4-1; D: NA; size: NA; J: TRBJ2-5; CDR3: CASSQGDFGRGSTTQYF; DNA: TGCGCCAGCAGCCAAGGGGACTTTGGGCGAGGCTCGACGACCCAGTACTTC
V: TRBV5-1; D: TRBD2; size: NA; J: TRBJ2-1; CDR3: CASSQVAGTSYNEQFF; DNA: TGCGCCAGCAGCCAGGTAGCGGGGACCTCCTACAATGAGCAGTTCTTC
V: TRBV5-1; D: NA; size: NA; J: TRBJ1-2; CDR3: CASSLGRVDYGYTF; DNA: TGCGCCAGCAGCTTGGGCAGGGTGGACTATGGCTACACCTTC
V: TRBV28; D: NA; size: NA; J: TRBJ1-2; CDR3: CASSSLGGVANYGYTF; DNA: TGTGCCAGCAGTTCCTTGGGGGGGGTGGCTAACTATGGCTACACCTTC
V: TRBV19; D: NA; size: NA; J: TRBJ2-7; CDR3: CASSRDSLRYEQYF; DNA: TGTGCCAGTAGTAGGGACTCCCTAAGGTACGAGCAGTACTTC
V: TRBV10-1; D: NA; size: NA; J: TRBJ1-1; CDR3: CASSSGDTAFF; DNA: TGCGCCAGCTCCTCAGGGGACACGGCTTTCTTT
V: TRBV14; D: NA; size: NA; J: TRBJ2-7; CDR3: CASSQGDLGYYEQYF; DNA: TGTGCCAGCAGCCAAGGGGACTTAGGCTACTACGAGCAGTACTTC
V: TRBV7-2; D: NA; size: NA; J: TRBJ2-7; CDR3: CASRPTEEAFYEQYF; DNA: TGTGCCAGCAGGCCGACAGAGGAAGCTTTCTACGAGCAGTACTTC
V: TRBV6-1; D: NA; size: NA; J: TRBJ1-5; CDR3: CASSEVWGGNQPQHF; DNA: TGTGCCAGCAGTGAAGTGTGGGGCGGCAATCAGCCCCAGCATTTT